This section outlines one TCR beta chain sequence together with its context. Assay used: immunoSEQ multiplex PCR; TCRdb lists only in-frame clones, some missing. The data show fewer than 350,000 clones, about 85% seen once. This sample is part of a study of blood T cell repertoires in COVID-19. Germline lookup yields CDR1 MNHEY and CDR2 SMNVEV (reference sequence). The CDR3 extends over 14 amino acids. Unmatched junction bases numbered 7, after V lost 8 bases and J lost 1 base. Sequenced: PBMCs or T cells enriched from blood (not recorded which). The V gene is TRBV27, the J gene TRBJ2-7, with 8 bases lining up with TRBD1. This clonotype was obtained from a woman in her forties or fifties who had recovered from COVID-19. CDR3 nucleotide sequence: TGTGCCAGCGGAGAACAGGGGGTTTCCTACGAGCAGTACTTC. It codes for CASGEQGVSYEQYF.